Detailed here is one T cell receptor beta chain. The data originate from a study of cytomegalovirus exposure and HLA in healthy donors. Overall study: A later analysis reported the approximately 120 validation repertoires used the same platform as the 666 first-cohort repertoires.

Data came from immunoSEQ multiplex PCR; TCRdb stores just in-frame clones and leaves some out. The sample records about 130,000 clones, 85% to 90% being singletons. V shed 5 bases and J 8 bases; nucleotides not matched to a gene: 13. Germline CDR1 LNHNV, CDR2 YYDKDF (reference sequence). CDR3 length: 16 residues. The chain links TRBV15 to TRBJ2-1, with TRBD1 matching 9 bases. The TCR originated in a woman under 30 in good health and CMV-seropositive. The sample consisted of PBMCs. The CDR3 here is CATSETRDRVFDEQFF. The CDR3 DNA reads TGTGCCACCAGCGAGACCCGGGACAGGGTATTCGATGAGCAGTTCTTC.